The T cell receptor beta chain under discussion was sequenced for a study of CD8+ T cells in alopecia areata. Study in general: Oral tofacitinib (5 to 10 mg twice daily) was administered to treated patients. General study findings and limits: Possibly as an HLA-related effect, TCR sharing across patients appeared less clear than in mice.

As the sequencing template, cDNA was produced by extracting RNA and reverse transcribing it. Here immunoSEQ multiplex PCR was the method, and the copy in TCRdb shows in-frame clones only, minus some. There are over 150,000 clones in the sample; more than 60% occur only once, and 1.5% to 2% lies in the top ten. This CDR3 comprises 12 residues. The germline V gene encodes CDR1 GTSNPN and CDR2 SVGIG (reference sequence). The V end lost 4 bases, the J end lost 5 bases, and 8 bases lay between the germline ends. For this clone: What it binds is unknown.

This specimen was CD4+ T cells sorted from blood, taken at week 0. This chain joins TRBV30 and TRBJ2-2, with unresolved D. The origin of this receptor is a human donor with alopecia areata. This chain's CDR3 is CAWKWGTGELFF. The CDR3 nucleotides read TGTGCCTGGAAGTGGGGAACCGGGGAGCTGTTTTTT. Using reference TRBV30 and TRBJ2-2 for the parts outside the CDR3, the full variable domain is SQTIHQWPATLVQPVGSPLSLECTVEGTSNPNLYWYRQAAGRGLQLLFYSVGIGQISSEVPQNLSASRPQDRQFILSSKKLLLSDSGFYLCAWKWGTGELFFGEGSRLTVL.